This TCR beta chain was documented in a study of cytomegalovirus exposure and HLA in healthy donors. Germline CDR1 reads SGHDT; CDR2 reads YYEEEE. The CDR3 loop spans 14 amino acids. Trimming took 4 bases from V and 5 from J; bases not matched to a gene: 7. 13 Jbeta primers and 60 Vbeta primers were used for the PCR. Measured with immunoSEQ multiplex PCR; TCRdb has only the in-frame clones, and not every one. This table holds 70,000 to 90,000 clones. J is TRBJ2-3 and V is TRBV5-6; 7 nucleotides match TRBD2. The sample consisted of PBMCs. This clonotype originated in a man between 18 and 35 years old in good health and CMV-seropositive. CDR3 DNA sequence: TGTGCCAGCAGCACGGCGGCGGGGGTAGATACGCAGTATTTT. It encodes CASSTAAGVDTQYF.